This section outlines one TCR beta chain sequence together with its context. Antigen: not known. These data come from a study of shared clonotypes between healthy human individuals. Deep level was the assay's run setting. Each subset's genomic DNA was split evenly across several immunoSEQ plates. Clones were sequenced by immunoSEQ multiplex PCR, and TCRdb holds only the in-frame ones, with some missing. The profile shows about 2.1 million clones, 93% of them singletons. CD8 cells classed as naive were CD45RO-negative and positively selected for CCR7, excluding terminally differentiated effector memory CD45RA+ cells. Whole-study results and caveats: Generation of non-shared clonotypes was less probable than generation of clonotypes shared by all four donors.

CDR3 length: 14 residues. The germline V and J ends were trimmed by 3 bases and 9 bases, with 15 bases remaining between them. CDR1 LNHDA and CDR2 SQIVND come from the germline V gene (reference sequence). Sequencing input: naive CD8+ T cells from PBMCs. This TCR came from a man younger than 30 in good health. Some clones in this sample may be carry-over from other donors' samples. The V call is TRBV19, the J call TRBJ2-1; D may correspond to TRBD1 or TRBD2 (5 bases each). CDR3 nucleotides: TGTGCCAGTAGTATGTGGGACCCCCTGGGTGAGCAGTTCTTC. Its translation: CASSMWDPLGEQFF.